The clone carrying this T cell receptor beta chain has a count of ten or more. Germline V lookup: CDR1 SGDLS, CDR2 YYNGEE. The CDR3 is 15 residues long. J gave up 6 bases and V 2 bases, and 7 bases lay outside the gene matches. This specimen comes from a study of response to subunit inactivated influenza vaccine. TCRdb ran MiXCR on the RT-PCR reads and lists one entry per CDR3 protein. The sample lists 750,000 to 850,000 distinct CDR3 sequences, approximately 17% occurring once. This specimen was PBMCs from blood, taken around 5 days after vaccination. The clonotype originates from a man aged 45-65 years who received an inactivated influenza vaccine. The rearrangement links TRBV9 to TRBJ2-1, with 8 positions matching TRBD2. The CDR3 bases are TGTGCCAGCAGCGTCTCCGGGACTAGAACCAATGAGCAGTTCTTC. It yields the protein CASSVSGTRTNEQFF.